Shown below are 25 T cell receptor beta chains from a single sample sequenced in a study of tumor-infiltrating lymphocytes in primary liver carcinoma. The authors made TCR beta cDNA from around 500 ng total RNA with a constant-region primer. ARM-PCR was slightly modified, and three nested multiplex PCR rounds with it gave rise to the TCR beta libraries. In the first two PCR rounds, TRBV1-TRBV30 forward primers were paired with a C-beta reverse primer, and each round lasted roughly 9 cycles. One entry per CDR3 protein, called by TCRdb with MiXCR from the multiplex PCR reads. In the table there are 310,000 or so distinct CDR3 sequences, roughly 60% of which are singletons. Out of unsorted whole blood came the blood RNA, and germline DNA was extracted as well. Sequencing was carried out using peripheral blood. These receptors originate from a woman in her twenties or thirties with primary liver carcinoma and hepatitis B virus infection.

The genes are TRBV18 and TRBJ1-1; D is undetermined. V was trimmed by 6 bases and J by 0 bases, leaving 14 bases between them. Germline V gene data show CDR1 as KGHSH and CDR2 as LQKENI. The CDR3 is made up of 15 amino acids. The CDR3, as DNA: TGTGCCAGCTCGAAAGGGAGTGGGGTGAACACTGAAGCTTTCTTT. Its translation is CASSKGSGVNTEAFF.

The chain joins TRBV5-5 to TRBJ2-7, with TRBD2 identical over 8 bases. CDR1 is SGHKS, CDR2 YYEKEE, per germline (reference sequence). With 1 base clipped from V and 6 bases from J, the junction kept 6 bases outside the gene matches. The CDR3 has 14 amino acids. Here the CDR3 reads CASSLMRGAVEQYF. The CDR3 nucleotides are TGTGCCAGCAGCTTGATGCGGGGGGCGGTCGAGCAGTACTTC.

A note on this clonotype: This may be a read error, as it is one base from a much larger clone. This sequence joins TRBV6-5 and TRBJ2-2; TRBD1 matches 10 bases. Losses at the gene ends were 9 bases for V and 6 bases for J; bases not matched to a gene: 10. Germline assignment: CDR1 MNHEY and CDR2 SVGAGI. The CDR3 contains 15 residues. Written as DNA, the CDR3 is TGTGCCAGGACCTTGGACAGGGGGGTTTCCGGGGAGCTGTTTTTT. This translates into CARTLDRGVSGELFF.

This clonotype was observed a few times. For the CDR3, the DNA is TGTGCCAGCCGGGAGGGAGGCGGGGAGCTGTTTTTT. Translated, it gives CASREGGGELFF. The V and J genes are TRBV4-2 and TRBJ2-2, with TRBD2 matching 8 bases. CDR1 LGHNA and CDR2 YNFKEQ come from the germline V gene. This CDR3 region has 12 residues. V dropped 8 bases and J dropped 7; count of bases not matched to a gene: 3.

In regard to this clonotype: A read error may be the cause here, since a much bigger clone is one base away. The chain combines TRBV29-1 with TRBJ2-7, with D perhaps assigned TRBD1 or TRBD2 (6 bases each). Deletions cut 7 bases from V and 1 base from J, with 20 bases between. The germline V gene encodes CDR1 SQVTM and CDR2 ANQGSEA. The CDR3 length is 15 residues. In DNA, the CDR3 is TGCAGCGGCTCGGGGGCTAACGGGAAATCCTACGAGCAGTACTTC. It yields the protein CSGSGANGKSYEQYF.

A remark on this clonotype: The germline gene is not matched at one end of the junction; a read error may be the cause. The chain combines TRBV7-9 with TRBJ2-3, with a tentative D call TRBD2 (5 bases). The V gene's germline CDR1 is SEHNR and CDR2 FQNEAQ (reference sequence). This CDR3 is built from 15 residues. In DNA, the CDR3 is TGTGCCAGCAGCTTATGGGATAAACAAATGGGAGCGCACTATTTT. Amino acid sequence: CASSLWDKQMGAHYF.

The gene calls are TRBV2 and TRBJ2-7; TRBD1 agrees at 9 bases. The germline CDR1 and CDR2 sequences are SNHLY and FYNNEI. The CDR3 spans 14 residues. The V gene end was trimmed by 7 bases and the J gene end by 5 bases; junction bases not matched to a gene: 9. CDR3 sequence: CASNTGTGFHEQYF. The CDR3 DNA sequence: TGTGCCAGCAATACCGGGACAGGGTTCCACGAGCAGTACTTC.

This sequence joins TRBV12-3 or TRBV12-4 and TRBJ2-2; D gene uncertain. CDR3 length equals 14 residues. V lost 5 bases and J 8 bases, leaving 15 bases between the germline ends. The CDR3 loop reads CASSMAHRGGELFF. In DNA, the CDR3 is TGTGCCAGCAGTATGGCCCATCGTGGGGGGGAGCTGTTTTTT.

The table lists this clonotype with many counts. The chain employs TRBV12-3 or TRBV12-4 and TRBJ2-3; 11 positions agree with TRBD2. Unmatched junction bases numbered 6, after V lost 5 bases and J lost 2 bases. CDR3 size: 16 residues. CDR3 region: CASSLLSGRATDTQYF. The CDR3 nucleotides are TGTGCCAGCAGTCTACTTAGCGGGAGGGCCACAGATACGCAGTATTTT.

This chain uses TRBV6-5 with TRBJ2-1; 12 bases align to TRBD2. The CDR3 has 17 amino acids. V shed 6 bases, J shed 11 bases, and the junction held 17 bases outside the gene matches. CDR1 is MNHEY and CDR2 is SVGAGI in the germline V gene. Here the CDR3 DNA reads TGTGCCAGCAGCACCCGGACTAGCGGGACGGGGCGCGATAAGCAGTTCTTC. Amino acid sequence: CASSTRTSGTGRDKQFF.

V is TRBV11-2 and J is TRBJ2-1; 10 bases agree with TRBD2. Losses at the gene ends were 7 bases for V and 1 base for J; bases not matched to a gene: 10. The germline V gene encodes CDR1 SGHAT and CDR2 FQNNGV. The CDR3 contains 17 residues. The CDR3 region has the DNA TGTGCCAGCAATATAGCGGGGGGCCCCCTTTCCTACAATGAGCAGTTCTTC. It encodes CASNIAGGPLSYNEQFF.

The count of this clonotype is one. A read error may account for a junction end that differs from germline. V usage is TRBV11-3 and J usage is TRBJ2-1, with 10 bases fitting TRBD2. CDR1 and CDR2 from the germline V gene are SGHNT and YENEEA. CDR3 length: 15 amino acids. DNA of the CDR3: TGTGTCAGCAGTTCCCTAGCGGGAGCCTACAATGTGCAGTTCTTC. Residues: CVSSSLAGAYNVQFF.

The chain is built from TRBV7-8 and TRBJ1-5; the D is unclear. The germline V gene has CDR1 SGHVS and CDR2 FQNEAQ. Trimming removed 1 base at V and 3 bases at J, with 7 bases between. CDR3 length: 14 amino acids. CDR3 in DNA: TGTGCCAGCAGCTTAGATCTTTACAATCAGCCCCAGCATTTT. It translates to CASSLDLYNQPQHF. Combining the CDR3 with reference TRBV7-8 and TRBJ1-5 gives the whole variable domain GAGVSQSPRYKVAKRGQDVALRCDPISGHVSLFWYQQALGQGPEFLTYFQNEAQLDKSGLPSDRFFAERPEGSVSTLKIQRTQQEDSAVYLCASSLDLYNQPQHFGDGTRLSIL.

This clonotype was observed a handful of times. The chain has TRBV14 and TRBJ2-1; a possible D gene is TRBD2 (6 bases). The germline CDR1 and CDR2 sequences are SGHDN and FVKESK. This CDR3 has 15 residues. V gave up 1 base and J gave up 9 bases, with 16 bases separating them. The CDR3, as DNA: TGTGCCAGCAGCCAAGCAAGGGGCGGAGGGGTTGAGCAGTTCTTC. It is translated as CASSQARGGGVEQFF.

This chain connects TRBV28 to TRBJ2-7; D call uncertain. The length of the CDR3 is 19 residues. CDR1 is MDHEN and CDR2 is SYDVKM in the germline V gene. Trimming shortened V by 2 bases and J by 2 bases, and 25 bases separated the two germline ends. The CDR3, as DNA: TGTGCCAGCAGTTTACCAACCTTTCCCCGCCCTCTTTTTCCCTACGAGCAGTACTTC. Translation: CASSLPTFPRPLFPYEQYF.

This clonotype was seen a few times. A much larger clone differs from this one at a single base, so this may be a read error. The CDR3 nucleotides are TGTGCCAGCAGTTCCCACATCGGGGAGCTGTTTTTT. Its protein is CASSSHIGELFF. This chain connects TRBV6-5 to TRBJ2-2; D is ambiguous. Trimming removed 4 bases at V and 7 bases at J, with 7 bases between. This CDR3 spans 12 amino acids. Germline V gene sequence: CDR1 MNHEY, CDR2 SVGAGI.

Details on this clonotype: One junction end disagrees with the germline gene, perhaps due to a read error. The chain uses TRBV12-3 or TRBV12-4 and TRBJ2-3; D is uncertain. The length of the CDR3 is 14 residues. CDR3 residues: CASSNRGQVDMQYF. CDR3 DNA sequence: TGTGCCAGCTCTAACCGCGGTCAGGTAGATATGCAGTATTTT.

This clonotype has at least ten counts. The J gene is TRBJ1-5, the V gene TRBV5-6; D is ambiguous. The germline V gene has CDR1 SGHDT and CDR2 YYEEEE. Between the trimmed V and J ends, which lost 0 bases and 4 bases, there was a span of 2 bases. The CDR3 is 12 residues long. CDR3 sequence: CASSLVNQPQHF. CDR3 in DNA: TGTGCCAGCAGCTTGGTTAATCAGCCCCAGCATTTT.

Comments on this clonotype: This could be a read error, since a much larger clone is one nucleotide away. This CDR3 is CASRGALGTGSHEQYF. DNA of the CDR3: TGTGCCAGCAGAGGCGCTTTGGGGACAGGTTCCCACGAGCAGTACTTC. The gene calls are TRBV6-2 or TRBV6-3 and TRBJ2-7, with 8 positions matching TRBD1. CDR1 is MNHEY and CDR2 is SVGEGT in the germline V gene. The J segment lost 5 bases and the V segment lost 6 bases, leaving 15 bases of the junction unmatched. CDR3 size: 16 residues.

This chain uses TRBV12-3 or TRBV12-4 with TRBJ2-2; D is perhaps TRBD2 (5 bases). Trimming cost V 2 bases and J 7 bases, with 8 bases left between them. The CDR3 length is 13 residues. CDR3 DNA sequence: TGTGCCAGCAGTTTATTGGGGAGCGGGGAGCTGTTTTTT. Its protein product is CASSLLGSGELFF.

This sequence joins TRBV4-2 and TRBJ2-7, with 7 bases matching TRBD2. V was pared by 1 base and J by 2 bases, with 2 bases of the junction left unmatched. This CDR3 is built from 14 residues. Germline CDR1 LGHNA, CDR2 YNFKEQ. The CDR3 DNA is TGTGCCAGCAGCCAAGCTAGCGGCGCCTACGAGCAGTACTTC. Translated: CASSQASGAYEQYF.

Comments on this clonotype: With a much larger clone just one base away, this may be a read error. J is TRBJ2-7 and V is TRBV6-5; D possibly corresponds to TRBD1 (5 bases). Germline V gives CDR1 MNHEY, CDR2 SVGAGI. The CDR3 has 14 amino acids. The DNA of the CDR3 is TGTACCAGCAGTTATGGACGAAGGGGTTACGAGCAGTACTTC. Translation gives CTSSYGRRGYEQYF.

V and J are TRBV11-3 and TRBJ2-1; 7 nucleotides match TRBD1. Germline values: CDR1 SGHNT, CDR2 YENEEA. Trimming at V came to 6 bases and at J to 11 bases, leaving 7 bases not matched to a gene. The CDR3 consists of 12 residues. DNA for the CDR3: TGTGCCAGCAGTGTACAGGGGTCTAAGCAGTTCTTC. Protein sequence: CASSVQGSKQFF.

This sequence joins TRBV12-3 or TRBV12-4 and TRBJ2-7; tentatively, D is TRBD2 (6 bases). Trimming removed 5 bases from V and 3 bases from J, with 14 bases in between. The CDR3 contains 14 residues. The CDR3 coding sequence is TGTGCCAGCAGTCGGACTACCGGGAGCTACGAGCAGTACTTC. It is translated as CASSRTTGSYEQYF.

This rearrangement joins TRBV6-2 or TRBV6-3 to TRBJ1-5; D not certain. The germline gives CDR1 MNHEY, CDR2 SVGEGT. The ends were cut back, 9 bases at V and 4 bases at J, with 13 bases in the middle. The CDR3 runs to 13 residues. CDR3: CASRIVTNQPQHF. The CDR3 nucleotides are TGTGCCAGTAGGATAGTCACGAATCAGCCCCAGCATTTT.